This T cell receptor beta chain comes out of a study of cytotoxic CD8 clonotypes in ibrutinib-treated CLL. Study details: Responses: roughly 24 partial, 2 complete; after median roughly 5.5 years, approximately 14 stayed remitted, roughly 12 progressed. After a median roughly 12 months on treatment (6 to 36), response samples were drawn. A mean of around 260,000 productive templates and approximately 90,000 productive rearrangements was obtained per sample. Overall study findings and caveats: Once treatment began, public clonotypes, which were uncommon, contracted or stayed stable.

As to this clone: Antigen unknown.

V dropped 6 bases and J dropped 2; count of bases not matched to a gene: 10. CDR3 length: 15 amino acids. CDR1 is SGHRS, CDR2 YFSETQ, per germline. The repertoire was sequenced with immunoSEQ multiplex PCR; TCRdb's copy has only in-frame clones and lacks some. The sample includes approximately 190,000 clones, roughly three quarters of them seen just once. The chain is built from TRBV5-1 and TRBJ2-5, with 7 bases fitting TRBD2. The specimen was PBMCs, collected after 12 months of ibrutinib treatment. The clonotype comes from a human donor with chronic lymphocytic leukemia. The CDR3 loop reads CASTSRGTTQETQYF. The CDR3 coding sequence is TGCGCCAGCACCTCGCGGGGGACCACACAAGAGACCCAGTACTTC.